The entry below describes one T cell receptor beta chain. Its antigen remains undetermined. Qualities for individual bases were not recorded, and no much larger clone is one base off. The meaning of the sample's time point label: before neoadjuvant nivolumab. Patients had been newly diagnosed with stage II-IVA oral cavity squamous cell carcinoma, and no prior systemic or radiation treatment had been given to the patients. Everyone in the cohort had locally advanced, HPV-negative oral cavity squamous cell carcinoma. No culture maintenance or expansion was done, as the peripheral blood mononuclear cells went straight to analysis. Samples were obtained from a longitudinal correlative study of a single-arm phase II trial of neoadjuvant nivolumab in oral cavity squamous cell carcinoma. Subject-matched pre- and post-treatment PBMCs and tumors from three responders and three non-responders underwent genomic DNA-based TCRbeta sequencing. Peripheral blood mononuclear cells were collected before nivolumab treatment and again after treatment, at the time of surgery. The Maxwell RSC DNA from Cells kit was used to isolate genomic DNA from PBMCs.

The sample comes from a study of neoadjuvant anti-PD-1 for oral cavity cancer (dated by TCRdb to about 2021). For the study in its entirety: Before curative-intent surgical resection, most patients were given three to four biweekly doses of nivolumab at 3 mg/kg. An approximately 33% response rate was observed in the parent correlative cohort, in which about 12 patients were included. For patients who did not progress, a fourth nivolumab dose was given around day 43, followed by definitive surgical resection on days 50-56. Patients with complete response, partial response or stable disease by RECIST 1.1 were defined as responders, whereas patients with progression were defined as non-responders. The full study reports these points: The TCR analyses had only three patients in each response group, and the authors called for validation in larger cohorts. Higher pretreatment blood Treg/Th17 ratios correlated with both higher pretreatment blood TCRbeta clonality and lower post-treatment tumor TCRbeta clonality. After neoadjuvant nivolumab, T cell clonality (Gini index) in PBMCs was significantly higher in non-responders than in responders.

For deep sequencing, each PBMC sample was run in six replicates, with libraries mostly built from 400 to 500 ng of input genomic DNA. The immunoSEQ hsTCRbeta kit was used to prepare TCRbeta libraries according to the manufacturer's instructions. The completed libraries were mixed into a single pool at 3 nM, then sequenced with an Illumina NovaSeq 6000 S4 flow cell. Concerning the study's data processing: The immunoSEQ Analyzer handled quality control and preprocessing of the raw data. The analysis was restricted to productive rearrangements, with each unique CDR3 amino acid sequence defining a clonotype. Repertoire clonality was estimated as the Gini-Simpson index, computed with the R package tcR. Student's t test was used to compare Gini indices, and Pearson correlation was used to assess associations with tumor size change. In its TCRdb copy, this immuneACCESS table keeps in-frame sequences only and misses some clones. Where compared with another copy, unresolved V genes explain less than half of these, and the others have no known cause. For V, J and clone size, that table is used; D and trimming come from the DNA. The sample data list about 61,000 clones, and around 80% of these were observed just once. 2.6% of the sample is held by the ten biggest clonotypes.

Taken from the germline V gene, the CDR1 and CDR2 loops are MNHNS and SASEGT. Spanning cysteine to phenylalanine, the CDR3 consists of 19 amino acids. Solely the CDR3 DNA is kept, with 57 bases framed from the first base. The germline ends are 17 bases apart after V is trimmed by 2 bases and J by 0 bases. The TCR originated in a person aged 35 to 85 with oral cavity squamous cell carcinoma. The sequencing here drew on PBMCs, taken before nivolumab (anti-PD-1) treatment. This sequence uses TRBV6-1 and TRBJ1-6; TRBD1 is perhaps the D gene, given 5 matching bases. The CDR3 protein: CASSESRGFRSSYNSPLHF. The sequenced DNA: TGTGCCAGCAGTGAATCGAGGGGCTTCCGCAGCTCCTATAATTCACCCCTCCACTTT.